This T cell receptor (beta chain) originates from a study of blood T cell repertoires in COVID-19. Study information: Sites across the United States, Italy and Spain contributed samples from acute and convalescent COVID-19. T cells, B-cell-depleted T cells, or PBMCs provided the cDNA or gDNA that served as material.

The CDR3 length is 15 residues. CDR1 and CDR2 (germline): MNHEY, SVGAGI. V dropped 5 bases and J dropped 8 bases, with 21 bases sitting between them. In the original analysis: Scientists estimated how many nucleated cells there were by amplifying reference gene primers. This table comes from immunoSEQ multiplex PCR, and its TCRdb copy is limited to in-frame clones, with some not included. The V and J calls and clone size are taken from that table; D and trimming were inferred from the DNA. The table lists around 380,000 clones, roughly four fifths of them singletons. The material sequenced was peripheral blood. V gene TRBV6-5 combines with J gene TRBJ1-2, with a tentative D call TRBD1 (5 bases). This clonotype was obtained from a human donor with acute or convalescent COVID-19. The donor label of this sample is uncertain. The CDR3 reads CASSKKFQGIGGYTF. The CDR3 nucleotides are TGTGCCAGCAGTAAGAAATTCCAGGGAATTGGGGGCTACACCTTC.